Below, 18 T cell receptor beta chains from the same sample are listed, as sequenced in a study of cytomegalovirus exposure and HLA in healthy donors. PCR was performed using 60 Vbeta and 13 Jbeta primers. The assay was immunoSEQ multiplex PCR, and TCRdb's table has in-frame clones only and misses some. This table holds more than 100,000 clones. Material: PBMCs. These receptors were obtained from a man aged 18 to 30 in good health and CMV-seronegative.

The V call is TRBV15, the J call TRBJ1-5; 10 bases fit TRBD1. The CDR3 loop spans 14 amino acids. Trimming removed 5 bases from V and 7 bases from J; junction bases left unmatched: 5. Germline loops: CDR1 LNHNV, CDR2 YYDKDF (reference sequence). CDR3 in DNA: TGTGCCACCAGCTCAGACAGGGGGCCACAGCCCCAGCATTTT. Translating gives CATSSDRGPQPQHF.

The V call is TRBV14, the J call TRBJ2-5; a weak D match, TRBD2 (6 bases). Looked up from germline, CDR1 is SGHDN and CDR2 is FVKESK. This CDR3 is built from 14 residues. The V gene lost 4 bases and the J gene lost 4 bases, with 13 bases spanning the gap. The CDR3 protein is CASSLSLARETQYF. CDR3 coding DNA: TGTGCCAGCAGCCTTTCACTAGCCAGAGAGACCCAGTACTTC.

The J gene is TRBJ2-7, the V gene TRBV7-9; D is unresolved. There are 12 residues in the CDR3. CDR1 and CDR2 (germline): SEHNR, FQNEAQ (reference sequence). V lost 0 bases and J 6 bases, leaving 6 bases between the germline ends. This chain's CDR3 is CASSLAQSEQYF. The CDR3 nucleotides are TGTGCCAGCAGCTTAGCCCAATCCGAGCAGTACTTC.

About this clone: The sample carries other DNA sequences with the same CDR3. The chain employs TRBV27 and TRBJ1-5; D remains unclear. V lost 5 bases and J lost 8, with 13 bases in between. The CDR3 length is 13 residues. Per the germline V gene, CDR1 is MNHEY and CDR2 is SMNVEV (reference sequence). This CDR3 is CASSHGSLEPQHF. CDR3 nucleotide sequence: TGTGCCAGCAGTCATGGGAGTTTAGAGCCCCAGCATTTT.

V usage is TRBV28 and J usage is TRBJ1-2; 9 bases agree with TRBD1. V lost 6 bases to trimming and J lost 4 bases; unmatched junction nucleotides: 6. The CDR3 is made up of 14 amino acids. The germline gives CDR1 MDHEN, CDR2 SYDVKM. The CDR3 protein is CASSLSGQGYGYTF. The CDR3 DNA reads TGTGCCAGCAGCCTCTCGGGACAGGGCTATGGCTACACCTTC.

The chain joins TRBV7-9 to TRBJ2-1, with 10 bases aligning to TRBD2. The CDR3 is made up of 18 amino acids. Trimming removed 1 base from V and 0 bases from J; junction bases left unmatched: 6. CDR1 and CDR2 (germline): SEHNR, FQNEAQ (reference sequence). In nucleotides, the CDR3 is TGTGCCAGCAGCTTAGGCCCTAGCGGGGGAAGCTCCTACAATGAGCAGTTCTTC. Encoded protein: CASSLGPSGGSSYNEQFF. The whole variable domain, remainder taken from reference TRBV7-9 and TRBJ2-1, is DTGVSQNPRHKITKRGQNVTFRCDPISEHNRLYWYRQTLGQGPEFLTYFQNEAQLEKSRLLSDRFSAERPKGSFSTLEIQRTEQGDSAMYLCASSLGPSGGSSYNEQFFGPGTRLTVL.

The chain carries TRBV9 and TRBJ2-3; D perhaps matches TRBD2 (5 bases). Germline V gives CDR1 SGDLS, CDR2 YYNGEE. The CDR3 runs to 12 residues. V was cut by 3 bases and J by 8 bases, with 10 bases left in between. CDR3 DNA sequence: TGTGCCAGCAGCGGGACTTCCCCTACGCAGTATTTT. Protein product: CASSGTSPTQYF.

The chain recombines TRBV6-5 with TRBJ1-1, with TRBD1 matching 9 bases. Unmatched junction bases numbered 2, after V lost 5 bases and J lost 7 bases. Germline V gene lookup returns CDR1 MNHEY and CDR2 SVGAGI. The CDR3 sequence is 12 residues long. The CDR3 DNA is TGTGCCAGCAGTCGACAGGGGGGTGAAGCTTTCTTT. Protein: CASSRQGGEAFF.

The chain employs TRBV2 and TRBJ1-4, with no clear D. The V end was cut by 4 bases, the J end by 7 bases, with 10 bases between. CDR1 SNHLY and CDR2 FYNNEI come from the germline V gene. The CDR3 is 13 residues long. The CDR3 sequence: CASSVIQIEKLFF. CDR3 nucleotide sequence: TGTGCCAGCAGTGTGATACAGATTGAAAAACTGTTTTTT.

The rearrangement uses TRBV5-1 and TRBJ2-7; 10 nucleotides agree with TRBD1. The CDR3 is 16 residues long. V gave up 1 base and J gave up 4 bases; unmatched junction bases: 8. The germline V gene has CDR1 SGHRS and CDR2 YFSETQ. The CDR3, as DNA: TGCGCCAGCAGCTTGAATCCCGGACAGGGGGGTTACGAGCAGTACTTC. Translating it yields CASSLNPGQGGYEQYF.

This chain links TRBV19 with TRBJ1-1, with TRBD1 matching over 9 bases. Germline V gene sequence: CDR1 LNHDA, CDR2 SQIVND (reference sequence). Trimming removed 5 bases from V and 9 bases from J; junction bases left unmatched: 7. The CDR3 has 13 amino acids. DNA of the CDR3: TGTGCCAGTAGTTCAAGGACAGGGGAGAAAGCTTTCTTT. Residues: CASSSRTGEKAFF.

V usage is TRBV6-5 and J usage is TRBJ2-5; 12 bases align to TRBD2. Matching the DNA end better, TRBJ2-7 makes the J call doubtful. CDR1 is MNHEY and CDR2 is SVGAGI in the germline V gene. The CDR3 spans 14 residues. In nucleotides, the CDR3 is TGTGCCAGCTGTCCGACTAGCGGGAGTTACGAGCAGTACTTC. Its protein product is CASCPTSGSYEQYF.

This rearrangement joins TRBV27 to TRBJ1-2; the match to TRBD1 covers 9 bases. The CDR3 is 15 amino acids. V lost 0 bases to trimming and J lost 7 bases; unmatched junction nucleotides: 6. Germline CDR1 is MNHEY and CDR2 is SMNVEV (reference sequence). The CDR3 reads CASSLSGTGNRGYTF. The CDR3 nucleotides read TGTGCCAGCAGTTTATCGGGGACAGGGAATCGTGGCTACACCTTC.

The chain joins TRBV5-6 to TRBJ2-1, with 8 bases identical to TRBD2. CDR1 SGHDT and CDR2 YYEEEE come from the germline V gene. The CDR3 covers 18 residues. The V gene end was trimmed by 0 bases and the J gene end by 1 base; junction bases not matched to a gene: 9. The CDR3 spells CASSLGAGAGSSYNEQFF. The CDR3 DNA sequence: TGTGCCAGCAGCTTGGGAGCGGGGGCCGGGAGTTCCTACAATGAGCAGTTCTTC.

This chain uses TRBV12-5 with TRBJ2-1; a possible D gene is TRBD2 (5 bases). Germline CDR1 reads LGHNT; CDR2 reads FRNRAP. The CDR3 totals 17 residues. The germline V and J ends were trimmed by 7 bases and 5 bases, with 24 bases remaining between them. As DNA, the CDR3 is TGTGCTAGTGCCCTCGGGGAGCTTGACAAGTCAAACAATGAGCAGTTCTTC. It translates to CASALGELDKSNNEQFF.

The chain carries TRBV11-2 and TRBJ2-7, with a weak D call TRBD1 (6 bases). CDR1 is SGHAT, CDR2 FQNNGV, per germline. There are 13 residues in the CDR3. Trimming took off 5 bases at V and 2 bases at J, with 10 bases between the two ends. The CDR3 reads CASSGYRAYEQYF. The CDR3 DNA reads TGTGCCAGCAGCGGGTACAGGGCCTACGAGCAGTACTTC.

This chain joins TRBV19 and TRBJ1-2; D might be TRBD1 (6 bases). Germline CDR1 reads LNHDA; CDR2 reads SQIVND (reference sequence). V gave up 7 bases and J gave up 1 base, with 13 bases separating them. The CDR3 runs to 14 residues. The DNA of the CDR3 is TGTGCCAGTAACTCAGGGGTGAATAACTATGGCTACACCTTC. Translation gives CASNSGVNNYGYTF.

The gene calls are TRBV6-5 and TRBJ1-1, with 8 nucleotides matching TRBD1. The germline V gene has CDR1 MNHEY and CDR2 SVGAGI. The CDR3 contains 13 residues. Trimming at V came to 5 bases and at J to 6 bases, leaving 5 bases not matched to a gene. The CDR3 nucleotides read TGTGCCAGCAGTCCCTTGGACAGGGCTGAAGCTTTCTTT. It is translated as CASSPLDRAEAFF.